This T cell receptor beta chain was identified in a study of PD-1 blockade in mismatch repair-deficient tumors. The method was immunoSEQ multiplex PCR; TCRdb's version includes in-frame clones alone and lacks a portion of them. This sample has 95,000 to 150,000 clones, with approximately 90% found just once. The germline CDR1 and CDR2 sequences are MDHEN and SYDVKM. V was clipped by 10 bases and J by 1 base; unmatched bases: 9. This CDR3 is 16 amino acids long. This clonotype was sampled from an adult with mismatch repair-deficient cancer. The sample here was peripheral blood, taken 44 weeks after starting pembrolizumab. This sequence joins TRBV28 and TRBJ2-4; the match to TRBD1 covers 11 bases. The chain's CDR3 is CATTKGTGGAKNIQYF. CDR3 coding DNA: TGTGCCACTACGAAGGGGACAGGGGGTGCCAAAAACATTCAGTACTTC.